The 8 T cell receptor beta chains given below trace back to one sample, sequenced in a study of T cell clonality in common variable immunodeficiency. Regarding the study as a whole: Fewer deletions and N-nucleotide insertions were reportedly seen in common variable immunodeficiency TCR beta sequences.

Profiling relied on immunoSEQ multiplex PCR, and the TCRdb table lists in-frame clones only, not all of them. The sample includes around 42,000 clones, none of them occurring once. These receptors have no identified antigens. Sequencing used peripheral blood mononuclear cells. These receptors all come from a human donor with common variable immunodeficiency.

This clone showed up many times. The read ends 3 residues before the CDR3 terminus; that terminus is restored from the germline J gene. The genes are TRBV2 and TRBJ2-7; TRBD1 aligns across 7 bases. The ends lost 5 bases at V and 4 bases at J; junction bases unmatched: 8. The CDR3 has 14 amino acids. Germline CDR1 reads SNHLY; CDR2 reads FYNNEI. Here the CDR3 reads CASSKWDRAYEQYF. The CDR3 bases that were read are TGTGCCAGCAGTAAATGGGACAGAGCATACGAG.

Ten or more counts support this clone. The sequence runs out 3 residues before the end of the CDR3; the remainder is reconstructed from the germline J gene. The genes are TRBV5-1 and TRBJ1-4; D is undetermined. The V and J ends lost 0 bases and 8 bases respectively, with 8 bases between them. This CDR3 spans 13 amino acids. Germline V gene sequence: CDR1 SGHRS, CDR2 YFSETQ. The CDR3 bases that were read are TGCGCCAGCAGCTTGGGCGGAGGCGAAAAA. Translated: CASSLGGGEK. The complete CDR3 protein is CASSLGGGEKLFF.

This clone was seen ten or more times. The read ends 3 residues before the CDR3 terminus; that terminus is restored from the germline J gene. The chain joins TRBV5-1 to TRBJ2-7, with D unresolved. The length of the CDR3 is 14 residues. V was cut by 4 bases and J by 5 bases, with 16 bases left in between. Germline CDR1 and CDR2: SGHRS and YFSETQ. This chain's CDR3 is CASSPVSAPHEQYF. The CDR3 bases that were read are TGCGCCAGCAGCCCCGTGAGCGCGCCCCACGAG. The full variable domain, rest sourced from reference TRBV5-1 and TRBJ2-7, is KAGVTQTPRYLIKTRGQQVTLSCSPISGHRSVSWYQQTPGQGLQFLFEYFSETQRNKGNFPGRFSGRQFSNSRSEMNVSTLELGDSALYLCASSPVSAPHEQYFGPGTRLTVT.

CDR3 loop: CASSYSGQGWNTEAFF. CDR3 DNA (partial): TGTGCCAGCAGTTACTCGGGACAGGGTTGGAACACTGAA. This chain links TRBV6-2 or TRBV6-3 with TRBJ1-1; 9 bases line up with TRBD1. The CDR3 goes on 3 residues after the read ends, and that part is filled in from the germline J gene. Germline CDR1 and CDR2: MNHEY and SVGEGT. This CDR3 is 16 amino acids long. V was clipped by 0 bases and J by 1 base; unmatched bases: 3.

Concerning this clone itself: The CDR3 end falls 3 residues outside the read, so it is completed with the germline J gene. This chain connects TRBV30 to TRBJ2-1, with 10 positions matching TRBD1. Germline trimming cut 1 base from V and 6 bases from J; bases unmatched to any gene: 15. The CDR3 is made up of 18 amino acids. Germline V CDR1 and CDR2: GTSNPN, SVGIG (reference sequence). The chain's CDR3 is CAWSDVKGDRGPGNEQFF. The part of the CDR3 DNA that was read is TGTGCCTGGAGTGACGTGAAAGGTGACAGGGGGCCCGGCAATGAG.

Regarding this clone: The CDR3 goes on 3 residues after the read ends, and that part is filled in from the germline J gene. The chain couples TRBV30 to TRBJ1-5, with 9 positions matching TRBD1. The germline CDR1 and CDR2 sequences are GTSNPN and SVGIG (reference sequence). After removal of 5 bases from V and 4 bases from J, the junction contained 0 bases not matched to a gene. The CDR3 consists of 12 residues. The sequenced part of the CDR3 DNA is TGTGCCTGGGGACAGGGGAATCAGCCC. The encoded protein is CAWGQGNQP. The full CDR3 is CAWGQGNQPQHF.

This clone was seen more than once but under ten times. Coverage ceases 3 residues before the CDR3 finishes, and the germline J gene fills in the end. This chain joins TRBV18 and TRBJ2-6, with 8 bases identical to TRBD1. The CDR3 runs to 17 residues. Trimming took 3 bases from V and 4 from J; bases not matched to a gene: 8. Germline V gene data show CDR1 as KGHSH and CDR2 as LQKENI. The DNA read from the CDR3 is TGTGCCAGCTCACCCCAGGGACAGGCTCTCGGGGCCAACGTC. This gives the protein CASSPQGQALGANV. The entire CDR3 reads CASSPQGQALGANVLTF.

This clone came up a few times. With the read ending 3 residues before the CDR3 end, the germline J gene is used to fill in that end. The chain joins TRBV5-1 to TRBJ1-6, with D uncertain. Germline CDR1 SGHRS, CDR2 YFSETQ. CDR3 size: 14 residues. Trimming took off 0 bases at V and 3 bases at J, with 4 bases between the two ends. The CDR3 region is CASSLDGYNSPLHF. CDR3 bases read: TGCGCCAGCAGCTTGGACGGCTATAATTCACCC.